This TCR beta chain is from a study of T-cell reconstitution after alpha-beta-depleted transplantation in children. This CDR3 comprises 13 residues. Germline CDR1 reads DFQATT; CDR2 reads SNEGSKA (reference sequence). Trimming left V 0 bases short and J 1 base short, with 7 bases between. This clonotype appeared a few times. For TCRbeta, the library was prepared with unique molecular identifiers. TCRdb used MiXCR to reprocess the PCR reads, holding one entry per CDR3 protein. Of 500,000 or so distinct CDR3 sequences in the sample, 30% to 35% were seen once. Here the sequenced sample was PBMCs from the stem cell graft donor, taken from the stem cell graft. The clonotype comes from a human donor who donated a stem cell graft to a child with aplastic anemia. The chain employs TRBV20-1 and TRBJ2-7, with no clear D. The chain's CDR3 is CSARDLSSYEQYF. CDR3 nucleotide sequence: TGCAGTGCTAGAGATCTAAGTTCCTACGAGCAGTACTTC.